A selection of T cell receptor beta chains follows, all from one sample in a study of CD8+CD57+ T cells in acquired aplastic anemia. Via MiXCR, TCRdb re-called the reads, giving one row per CDR3 protein. Seen here are about 180,000 distinct CDR3 sequences, nearly 50% observed once, and the top ten hold about an eighth. Sequencing was carried out using sorted CD4+, CD8+, or CD8+CD57+ T cells (not recorded which) from PBMCs. Source of these receptors: a human donor with aplastic anemia. CDR3s include the opening cysteine and the closing phenylalanine or tryptophan. A D gene is named only where the DNA matches it firmly. Some rows have no size entry. The others give once, few or many, or a class for an expanded clone.

cdr3_aa | cdr3_nt | d_call | clone_size | cdr3_length | j_call | v_call
CSARGGFNSPLHF | TGCAGTGCGAGAGGGGGATTCAATTCACCCCTCCACTTT | - | many | 13 | TRBJ1-6 | TRBV20-1
CASSSHQGYEQYF | TGCGCCAGCAGCTCCCATCAGGGGTACGAGCAGTACTTC | - | few | 13 | TRBJ2-7 | TRBV5-1
CASSQEARPRGAFF | TGTGCCAGCAGCCAAGAAGCGCGGCCCAGGGGGGCTTTCTTT | TRBD1 | few | 14 | TRBJ1-1 | TRBV3-1
CATNRQGEPQHF | TGTGCCACCAATCGACAGGGCGAGCCCCAGCATTTT | TRBD1 | many | 12 | TRBJ1-5 | TRBV24-1
CASSPQGRGSYNEQFF | TGTGCCAGCAGCCCCCAGGGGCGGGGGTCCTACAATGAGCAGTTCTTC | - | many | 16 | TRBJ2-1 | TRBV9
CASSESGQGFHEAFF | TGCGCCAGCAGTGAGTCAGGACAGGGCTTCCATGAAGCTTTCTTT | TRBD1 | few | 15 | TRBJ1-1 | TRBV10-2
CSAGTDRSGHEQFF | TGCAGTGCTGGAACGGACAGGTCTGGTCATGAGCAGTTCTTC | TRBD1 | - | 14 | TRBJ2-1 | TRBV20-1
CASSQGYSGANVLTF | TGTGCCAGCTCTCAGGGGTACTCTGGGGCCAACGTCCTGACTTTC | - | - | 15 | TRBJ2-6 | TRBV27
CASIPDRVNTEAFF | TGTGCCAGCATCCCGGACAGGGTCAACACTGAAGCTTTCTTT | TRBD1 | many | 14 | TRBJ1-1 | TRBV7-8
CASSQPGLAGGTDTQYF | TGCGCCAGCAGCCAACCTGGACTAGCGGGCGGCACAGATACGCAGTATTTT | TRBD2 | - | 17 | TRBJ2-3 | TRBV4-3
CASSLDGRLYEQYF | TGTGCCAGCAGCTTAGACGGGAGGTTGTACGAGCAGTACTTC | TRBD2 | - | 14 | TRBJ2-7 | TRBV7-9
CASRGDRPISGNTIYF | TGTGCCAGCAGGGGGGACAGGCCAATCTCTGGAAACACCATATATTTT | TRBD1 | - | 16 | TRBJ1-3 | TRBV28
CSASIQGHYEQYF | TGCAGTGCTAGTATCCAGGGCCACTACGAGCAGTACTTC | - | - | 13 | TRBJ2-7 | TRBV20-1
CASSLRPSGGATDTQYF | TGTGCCAGCAGCTTAAGGCCTAGCGGGGGCGCCACAGATACGCAGTATTTT | TRBD2 | - | 17 | TRBJ2-3 | TRBV7-3
CASSGPSEMNTEAFF | TGTGCCAGCAGCGGCCCGTCCGAAATGAACACTGAAGCTTTCTTT | - | once | 15 | TRBJ1-1 | TRBV5-4
CASSLDQQKLPIF | TGTGCCAGCAGCTTAGATCAACAGAAACTCCCCATCTTC | - | - | 13 | TRBJ2-1 | TRBV7-9
CASSGPRGSNSPLHF | TGTGCCAGCAGTGGCCCCAGGGGAAGCAATTCACCCCTCCACTTT | - | - | 15 | TRBJ1-6 | TRBV2
CASSSDRGRTGELFF | TGTGCCAGCAGCTCCGACAGGGGGCGGACCGGGGAGCTGTTTTTT | TRBD1 | - | 15 | TRBJ2-2 | TRBV6-1
CASSSWTADSPLHF | TGTGCCAGCAGTTCTTGGACAGCCGATTCACCCCTCCACTTT | - | few | 14 | TRBJ1-6 | TRBV6-5
CASSPRQGAEQFF | TGTGCCAGCTCACCAAGACAGGGGGCTGAGCAGTTCTTC | TRBD1 | - | 13 | TRBJ2-1 | TRBV18
CASSLMGGYGYTF | TGTGCCAGCAGCTTGATGGGGGGCTATGGCTACACCTTC | - | - | 13 | TRBJ1-2 | TRBV5-6
CASSVRGEFF | TGTGCCAGCAGCGTCCGTGGTGAATTCTTC | - | - | 10 | TRBJ2-1 | TRBV9
CASSLRRTDYEQYF | TGTGCCAGCAGCCTGCGGCGGACGGACTACGAGCAGTACTTC | - | - | 14 | TRBJ2-7 | TRBV7-9
CASSGQGSQPQHF | TGTGCCAGCTCCGGACAGGGTAGTCAGCCCCAGCATTTT | TRBD1 | many | 13 | TRBJ1-5 | TRBV19
CASSRLVTPNTEAFF | TGTGCCAGCAGCCGCCTTGTGACACCGAACACTGAAGCTTTCTTT | - | few | 15 | TRBJ1-1 | TRBV3-1
CASSDSEGANGYTF | TGTGCCAGCAGTGACTCAGAGGGGGCAAATGGCTACACCTTC | TRBD1 | - | 14 | TRBJ1-2 | TRBV6-4